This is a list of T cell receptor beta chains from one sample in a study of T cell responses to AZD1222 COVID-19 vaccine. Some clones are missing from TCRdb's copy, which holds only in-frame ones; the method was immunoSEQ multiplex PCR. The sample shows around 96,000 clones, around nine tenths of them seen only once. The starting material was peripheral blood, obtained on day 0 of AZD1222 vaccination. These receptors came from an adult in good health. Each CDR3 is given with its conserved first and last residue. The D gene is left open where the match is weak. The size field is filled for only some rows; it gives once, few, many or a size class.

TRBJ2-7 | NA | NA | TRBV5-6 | TGTGCCAGCAGCTTGGTAATTTCGGGGGATCCCTACGAGCAGTACTTC | CASSLVISGDPYEQYF
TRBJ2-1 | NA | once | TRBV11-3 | TGTGCCAGCAGCTTAGGAGAGCGAACCTCGGGGAATGAGCAGTTCTTC | CASSLGERTSGNEQFF
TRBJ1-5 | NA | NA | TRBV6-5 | TGTGCCAGCAGTTACGCCAACCTGGAGTCTCAGCCCCAGCATTTT | CASSYANLESQPQHF
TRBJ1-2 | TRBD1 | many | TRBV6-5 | TGTGCCAGCGATCCCGGGACAGGGGAAAGATATGGCTACACCTTC | CASDPGTGERYGYTF
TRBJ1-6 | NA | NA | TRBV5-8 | TGTGCCAGCAGCTTGGGAAAGGGTTCACCCCTCCACTTT | CASSLGKGSPLHF
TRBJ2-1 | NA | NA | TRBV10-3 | TGTGCCATCAGTGGCACGGGACCTGACGAGCAGTTCTTC | CAISGTGPDEQFF
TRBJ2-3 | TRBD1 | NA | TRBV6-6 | TGTGCCAGCAGTCCTACAATGTACAGGGGGCGGACTAGCACAGATACGCAGTATTTT | CASSPTMYRGRTSTDTQYF
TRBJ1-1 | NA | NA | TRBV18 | TGTGCCAGCTCACCACGGGACCGGCAGAACACTGAAGCTTTCTTT | CASSPRDRQNTEAFF
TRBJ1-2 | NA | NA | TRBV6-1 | TGTGCCAGCAGTGAAGGGGTTCGGTATGGCTACACCTTC | CASSEGVRYGYTF
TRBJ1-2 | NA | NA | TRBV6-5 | TGTGCCAGCAGAGACAGGCAAAAGAACTATGGCTACACCTTC | CASRDRQKNYGYTF
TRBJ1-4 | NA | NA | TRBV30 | TGTGCCTGGAGAAGCGGAGTCTCCGGAAAACTGTTTTTT | CAWRSGVSGKLFF
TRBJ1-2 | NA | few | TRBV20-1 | TGCAGTGCTACAGAGAACTATGGCTACACCTTC | CSATENYGYTF
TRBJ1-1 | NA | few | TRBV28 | TGTGCCAGCAGTTTAGGGTCAGAAGCTTTCTTT | CASSLGSEAFF
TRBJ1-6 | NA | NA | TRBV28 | TGTGCCAGCAGTTTAGGGGTCGGGATACTCAGTTCACCCCTCCACTTT | CASSLGVGILSSPLHF
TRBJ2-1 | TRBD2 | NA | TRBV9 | TGTGCCAGCAGCGGGGGGACTAGCTTCCCCTACAATGAGCAGTTCTTC | CASSGGTSFPYNEQFF
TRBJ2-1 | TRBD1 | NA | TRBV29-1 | TGCAGCGCCGGACAGGAACGCTACAATGAGCAGTTCTTC | CSAGQERYNEQFF
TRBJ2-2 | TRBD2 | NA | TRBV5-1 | TGCGCCAGCAGCTTGACCGGGGGGGCGAGCACCGGGGAGCTGTTTTTT | CASSLTGGASTGELFF
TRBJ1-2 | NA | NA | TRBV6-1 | TGTGCCAGCAGTGAAGGGAGGAAGATCTATGGCTACACCTTC | CASSEGRKIYGYTF
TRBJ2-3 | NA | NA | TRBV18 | TGTGCCAGCTCACCCCAGGGGGGCGCAACAGATACGCAGTATTTT | CASSPQGGATDTQYF
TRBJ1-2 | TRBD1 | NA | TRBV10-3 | TGTGCCATCAAGGACAGGAGACAGGATGGCTACACCTTC | CAIKDRRQDGYTF
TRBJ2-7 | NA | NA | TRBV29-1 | TGCAGCGTTGTGGGGGCTTTCTCCTACGAGCAGTACTTC | CSVVGAFSYEQYF
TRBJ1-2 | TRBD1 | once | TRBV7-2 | TGTGCCAGCAGCTTGGGACAGACTAACGGCTACACCTTC | CASSLGQTNGYTF
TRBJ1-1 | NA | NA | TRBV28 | TGTGCCAGCAGTTTAGAGGACAGCGGGACTGAAGCTTTCTTT | CASSLEDSGTEAFF
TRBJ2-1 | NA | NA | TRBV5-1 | TGCGCCAGTAAACAGGGACGTAATGAGCAGTTCTTC | CASKQGRNEQFF
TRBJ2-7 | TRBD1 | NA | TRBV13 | TGTGCCAGCAGCTCCGGACAGGACTCCTACGAGCAGTACTTC | CASSSGQDSYEQYF
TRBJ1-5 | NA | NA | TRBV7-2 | TGTGCCAGCAGCTTAAATGGCCAGCCCCAGCATTTT | CASSLNGQPQHF
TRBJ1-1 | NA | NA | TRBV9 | TGTGCCAGCAGCGTAGCGGCAGGTGGGGGCACTGAAGCTTTCTTT | CASSVAAGGGTEAFF
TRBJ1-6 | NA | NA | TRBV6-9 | TGTGCCAGCCCGGAAAAGTGCCGCTTCCCCTCGAATTCACCCCTCCACTTT | CASPEKCRFPSNSPLHF
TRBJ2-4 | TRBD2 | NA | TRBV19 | TGTGCCAGTAGTATAGGGAGCGGGGGGGCCTTAGCAAACATTCAGTACTTC | CASSIGSGGALANIQYF
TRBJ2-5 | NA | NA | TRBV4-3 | TGCGCCAGCAGCCGGACAGCGGGGAACCAAGAGACCCAGTACTTC | CASSRTAGNQETQYF
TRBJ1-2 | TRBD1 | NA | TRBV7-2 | TGTGCCAGCAGCCCGGACAGGGTCTATGGCTACACCTTC | CASSPDRVYGYTF
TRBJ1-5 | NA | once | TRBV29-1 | TGCAGCGTTGAAGATCTTTCAGGCCAGCATTTT | CSVEDLSGQHF
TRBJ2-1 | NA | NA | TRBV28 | TGTGCCAGCAACGCCTGGACCGGCGATGAGCAGTTCTTC | CASNAWTGDEQFF
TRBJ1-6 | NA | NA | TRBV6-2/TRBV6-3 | TGTGCCAGCAGCCCCTTTCGGTCGGTCGATAATTCACCCCTCCACTTT | CASSPFRSVDNSPLHF
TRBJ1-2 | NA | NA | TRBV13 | TGTGCCAGCAGCTCCAATACAGCGGTCAACCGCTATGGCTACACCTTC | CASSSNTAVNRYGYTF
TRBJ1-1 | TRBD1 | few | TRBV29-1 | TGCAGCGTTGAAGACGGGCAGGGGGCGCAAGCTTTCTTT | CSVEDGQGAQAFF
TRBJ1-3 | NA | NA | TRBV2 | TGTGCCAGCAGTGAATATCTGAGAAACACCATATATTTT | CASSEYLRNTIYF
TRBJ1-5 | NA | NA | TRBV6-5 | TGTGCCTCCCGGCGTTGGGGCAATCAGCCCCAGCATTTT | CASRRWGNQPQHF
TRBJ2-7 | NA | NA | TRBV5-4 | TGTGCCAGCAGCCCCGACGGAAGGATTGGGCAGTACTTC | CASSPDGRIGQYF
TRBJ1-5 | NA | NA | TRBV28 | TGTGCCAGCAGGGACAGTAATCAGCCCCAGCATTTT | CASRDSNQPQHF
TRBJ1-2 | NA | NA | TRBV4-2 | TGTGCCAGCAGCCTGGGACGGATCGGTGGCTACACCTTC | CASSLGRIGGYTF
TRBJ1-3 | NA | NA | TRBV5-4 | TGTGCCAGCAGCCTCCCTTCTATTGGAAACACCATATATTTT | CASSLPSIGNTIYF
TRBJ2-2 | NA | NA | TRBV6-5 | TGTGCCAGCAGTTATGAGGGATCGAACACCGGGGAGCTGTTTTTT | CASSYEGSNTGELFF
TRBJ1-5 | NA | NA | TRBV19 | TGTGCCAGTAGACCGGGACCAGGGAATCAGCCCCAGCATTTT | CASRPGPGNQPQHF
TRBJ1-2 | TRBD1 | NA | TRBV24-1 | TGTGCCACCAGTGACCAAGACAGGGCCTATGGCTACACCTTC | CATSDQDRAYGYTF
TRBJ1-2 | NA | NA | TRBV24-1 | TGTGCCACCAGTGAGGAGGGGCGAAACTATGGCTACACCTTC | CATSEEGRNYGYTF
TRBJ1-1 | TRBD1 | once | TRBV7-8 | TGTGCCAGCAGCTTGGCTTTGGGGACAGCGAGAGGAGCTTTCTTT | CASSLALGTARGAFF
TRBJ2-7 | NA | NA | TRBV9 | TGTGCCAGCAGCGTATCACCCCTAAGCGACGAGCAGTACTTC | CASSVSPLSDEQYF
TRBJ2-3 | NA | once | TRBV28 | TGTGCCAGCGGAAGGGGCTTTAGCACAGATACGCAGTATTTT | CASGRGFSTDTQYF